Included here is one T cell receptor (beta chain) sequence, with context. The antigen is not known. TCRdb independently ran MiXCR on the reads; one entry per CDR3 protein. The sample holds around 800,000 distinct CDR3 sequences, 30% to 35% seen once. The entry originates in a study of T cell repertoires in cytomegalovirus infection. Overall study context: CMV epitopes that were recently identified and HLA-C-restricted were used alongside well-studied HLA-B-restricted ones. An indication of both CMV infection and matching HLA type came from public TCR beta signatures.

Whole-study results and caveats: Identification of carriers of CMV plus the relevant HLA was achieved through cumulative public TCR beta family frequency. HLA-C-restricted TCR beta clonotypes specific for CMV led the ex vivo response.

The ends were cut back, 4 bases at V and 5 bases at J, with 19 bases in the middle. Germline CDR1 reads SGHRS; CDR2 reads YFSETQ. This CDR3 is 16 amino acids long. The receptor was isolated from a human donor in good health (CMV status not recorded). Some clones in this sample may be carry-over from other donors' samples. The V call is TRBV5-1, the J call TRBJ2-1; D may match TRBD1 or TRBD2 (5 bases each). The material was cultured CD8+ T cells from PBMCs, obtained from culture after CMV antigen stimulation. The CDR3 here is CASSGVGRLKNNEQFF. The CDR3 DNA sequence: TGCGCCAGCAGCGGGGTGGGACGGTTGAAGAACAATGAGCAGTTCTTC. Full variable domain (missing parts from reference TRBV5-1 and TRBJ2-1): KAGVTQTPRYLIKTRGQQVTLSCSPISGHRSVSWYQQTPGQGLQFLFEYFSETQRNKGNFPGRFSGRQFSNSRSEMNVSTLELGDSALYLCASSGVGRLKNNEQFFGPGTRLTVL.